This T cell receptor beta chain comes out of a study of blood T cell repertoires in COVID-19. For the study at large: Material from acute and convalescent COVID-19 was sourced from the United States, Italy and Spain. In each case, the material was cDNA or gDNA derived from T cells, B-cell-depleted T cells, or PBMCs.

Sequencing used immunoSEQ multiplex PCR; TCRdb keeps in-frame clones, though not all of them. The data hold 86,000 or so clones, with 91% observed a single time. The V and J ends lost 6 bases and 8 bases respectively, with 17 bases between them. Germline V gene data show CDR1 as MDHEN and CDR2 as SYDVKM. This CDR3 contains 14 residues. The sequence derives from a woman in her forties or fifties in a cohort sampled during active COVID-19. Sequenced input: peripheral blood. This rearrangement joins TRBV28 to TRBJ2-1; a possible D gene is TRBD2 (6 bases). CDR3 amino acids: CASSPSGGTHEQFF. Here the CDR3 DNA reads TGTGCCAGCAGCCCTTCGGGCGGGACCCATGAGCAGTTCTTC.